Below, 18 T cell receptor beta chains from the same sample are listed, as sequenced in a study of response to subunit inactivated influenza vaccine. In TCRdb, the RT-PCR reads were re-called with MiXCR into one record per CDR3 protein. The top ten hold less than 4% of the sample, which has about 500,000 distinct CDR3 sequences, approximately 16% seen once. Sequencing was performed on CD4+ T cells sorted from PBMCs, taken approximately 25 months after vaccination. Source of these receptors: a man in his fifties or sixties who received an inactivated influenza vaccine.

This sequence joins TRBV5-1 and TRBJ1-1; D gene uncertain. The CDR3 length is 15 residues. CDR1 is SGHRS and CDR2 is YFSETQ in the germline V gene. Trimming took off 4 bases at V and 3 bases at J, with 16 bases between the two ends. CDR3 loop: CASSAGRPMDTEAFF. The CDR3 DNA sequence: TGCGCCAGCAGCGCCGGACGCCCCATGGACACTGAAGCTTTCTTT.

A few counts support this clonotype. The chain has TRBV11-2 and TRBJ1-1, with D uncertain. The CDR3 runs 14 residues. Germline V CDR1 and CDR2: SGHAT, FQNNGV. V shed 1 base and J shed 4 bases, with 10 bases lying between them. CDR3 sequence reads: CASSLGRPSTEAFF. The CDR3, as DNA: TGTGCCAGCAGCTTAGGGAGGCCGAGCACTGAAGCTTTCTTT.

This clonotype came up a few times. The CDR3 carries no conserved terminal phenylalanine or tryptophan, so it likely arises from a read error. The genes are TRBV11-2 and TRBJ1-1; D might be TRBD1 (6 bases). Germline CDR1 SGHAT, CDR2 FQNNGV. The germline V and J ends were trimmed by 5 bases and 2 bases, with 15 bases remaining between them. The CDR3 totals 15 residues. The CDR3 loop is CASSLTDSVNTEAFL. The CDR3, as DNA: TGTGCCAGCAGCCTAACGGACAGCGTAAACACTGAAGCTTTCCTT.

This clonotype was found a few times. The chain combines TRBV7-9 with TRBJ2-5; D not resolved. The germline V gene has CDR1 SEHNR and CDR2 FQNEAQ (reference sequence). V lost 5 bases, J lost 7 bases, and 11 bases lay in between. CDR3 length: 12 amino acids. The CDR3 protein is CASSGTGPTQYF. Here the CDR3 DNA reads TGTGCCAGCAGCGGAACCGGGCCGACCCAGTACTTC.

The chain couples TRBV12-3 or TRBV12-4 to TRBJ2-6; perhaps TRBD2 as D (5 bases). Trimming removed 1 base from V and 2 bases from J, with 9 bases in between. CDR3 length: 16 amino acids. The CDR3 protein is CASSLDRGTGANVLTF. In DNA form, the CDR3 reads TGTGCCAGCAGTTTAGATCGGGGAACTGGGGCCAACGTCCTGACTTTC.

This rearrangement joins TRBV7-6 to TRBJ2-4; D gene uncertain. The ends were cut back, 1 base at V and 2 bases at J, with 9 bases in the middle. Germline lookup yields CDR1 SGHVS and CDR2 FNYEAQ. This CDR3 is built from 15 residues. CDR3: CASSLVAPPKNIQYF. CDR3 nucleotides: TGTGCCAGCAGCTTAGTCGCCCCCCCCAAAAACATTCAGTACTTC.

Points on this clonotype: One junction end disagrees with the germline gene, perhaps due to a read error. The chain is built from TRBV20-1 and TRBJ2-5, with TRBD2 identical over 11 bases. Germline V lookup: CDR1 DFQATT, CDR2 SNEGSKA (reference sequence). This CDR3 is built from 16 residues. DNA of the CDR3: TGCAGTGCTCGAGACGCTAGCGGGGGGTACCAAGAGACCCAGTACTTC. It translates to CSARDASGGYQETQYF.

This chain joins TRBV2 and TRBJ2-7, with D perhaps TRBD2 (6 bases). Per the germline V gene, CDR1 is SNHLY and CDR2 is FYNNEI. V was shortened by 6 bases and J by 4 bases, with 19 bases between the two germline ends. This CDR3 region has 15 residues. CDR3 in DNA: TGTGCCAGCAGATGGGACTCGGCTGAAACATACGAGCAGTACTTC. It translates to CASRWDSAETYEQYF. The full variable domain, in which reference TRBV2 and TRBJ2-7 provide the parts outside the CDR3, is EPEVTQTPSHQVTQMGQEVILRCVPISNHLYFYWYRQILGQKVEFLVSFYNNEISEKSEIFDDQFSVERPDGSNFTLKIRSTKLEDSAMYFCASRWDSAETYEQYFGPGTRLTVT.

CDR3 amino acids: CASSQGPSTQYF. The CDR3 coding sequence is TGTGCCAGCAGCCAAGGCCCATCCACGCAGTATTTT. This chain connects TRBV14 to TRBJ2-3; D not resolved. V was clipped by 1 base and J by 9 bases, with 8 bases between them. The V gene's germline CDR1 is SGHDN and CDR2 FVKESK. The CDR3 sequence is 12 residues long.

This clonotype was seen a few times. This chain links TRBV5-8 with TRBJ1-1; D may be TRBD1 (5 bases). CDR1 is SGHTS, CDR2 YDEGEE, per germline. V was pared by 0 bases and J by 4 bases, with 13 bases between. This CDR3 comprises 15 residues. The CDR3 spells CASSLGLVRATEAFF. For the CDR3, the DNA is TGTGCCAGCAGCTTGGGCTTGGTCAGGGCCACTGAAGCTTTCTTT.

The V call is TRBV9, the J call TRBJ2-2; D is unresolved. V gave up 5 bases and J gave up 4 bases, with 18 bases separating them. The CDR3 extends over 16 amino acids. Germline V gene lookup returns CDR1 SGDLS and CDR2 YYNGEE. CDR3 sequence: CASSTHGVRGTGELFF. Here the CDR3 DNA reads TGTGCCAGCAGTACTCATGGGGTCAGAGGCACCGGGGAGCTGTTTTTT.

In its sample, this clonotype was seen a few times. The V gene is TRBV25-1, the J gene TRBJ1-2; no clear D. The CDR3 contains 13 residues. V shed 4 bases and J shed 5 bases, with 11 bases lying between them. Germline CDR1 MGHDK, CDR2 SYGVNS. The CDR3 is CASSGSFLYGYTF. The CDR3 coding sequence is TGTGCCAGCAGTGGAAGTTTTCTTTATGGCTACACCTTC.

The chain couples TRBV20-1 to TRBJ2-7; D is uncertain. CDR3 length: 10 amino acids. The germline V gene has CDR1 DFQATT and CDR2 SNEGSKA (reference sequence). V was cut by 5 bases and J by 5 bases, with 7 bases left in between. The CDR3 DNA sequence: TGCAGTGCTGCCCGGAACGAGCAGTACTTC. The encoded protein is CSAARNEQYF.

This chain joins TRBV28 and TRBJ2-4; TRBD2 matches at 10 bases. Germline V gene data show CDR1 as MDHEN and CDR2 as SYDVKM. The junction had 4 bases not matched to a gene; V was cut back by 2 bases and J by 0 bases. This CDR3 has 17 amino acids. The CDR3 bases are TGTGCCAGCAGTTTAGCTAGCGGGAGAGTAGCCAAAAACATTCAGTACTTC. Translating gives CASSLASGRVAKNIQYF.

The chain combines TRBV5-6 with TRBJ2-1; 12 nucleotides match TRBD2. The ends lost 0 bases at V and 8 bases at J; junction bases unmatched: 9. The CDR3 contains 17 residues. CDR1 and CDR2 from the germline V gene are SGHDT and YYEEEE. CDR3 nucleotide sequence: TGTGCCAGCAGCTTGGGTAGACTAGCGGGAGTTGGTTATGAGCAGTTCTTC. It specifies CASSLGRLAGVGYEQFF.

The chain combines TRBV20-1 with TRBJ1-4; TRBD1 matches 7 bases. The CDR3 is made up of 17 amino acids. Unmatched junction bases numbered 13, after V lost 1 base and J lost 5 bases. CDR1 DFQATT and CDR2 SNEGSKA come from the germline V gene (reference sequence). CDR3 region: CSARVQTGTANNEKLFF. CDR3 nucleotide sequence: TGCAGTGCTAGAGTTCAGACAGGGACAGCTAACAATGAAAAACTGTTTTTT.

This chain uses TRBV10-3 with TRBJ1-3, with a weak D call TRBD1 (6 bases). The CDR3 is made up of 14 amino acids. Deletions cut 6 bases from V and 1 base from J, with 10 bases between. CDR1 is ENHRY, CDR2 SYGVKD, per germline. CDR3: CAIREGGSGNTIYF. In DNA, the CDR3 is TGTGCCATCAGGGAAGGGGGTTCTGGAAACACCATATATTTT.

The chain is built from TRBV29-1 and TRBJ2-4; no clear D gene. Between the trimmed V and J ends, which lost 2 bases and 0 bases, there was a span of 5 bases. Germline assignment: CDR1 SQVTM and CDR2 ANQGSEA. The length of the CDR3 is 13 residues. CDR3 sequence (DNA): TGCAGCGTTGAATCCCTAGCCAAAAACATTCAGTACTTC. Amino acid sequence: CSVESLAKNIQYF. The whole variable domain, remainder taken from reference TRBV29-1 and TRBJ2-4, is SAVISQKPSRDICQRGTSLTIQCQVDSQVTMMFWYRQQPGQSLTLIATANQGSEATYESGFVIDKFPISRPNLTFSTLTVSNMSPEDSSIYLCSVESLAKNIQYFGAGTRLSVL.